The 9 T cell receptor beta chains reported below all come from one sample, sequenced in a study of blood T cell repertoires in COVID-19. Some clones are missing from TCRdb's copy, which holds only in-frame ones; the method was immunoSEQ multiplex PCR. The data hold under 150,000 clones, with around four fifths observed a single time. The source material was peripheral blood. The source is a human donor in a cohort sampled during active COVID-19.

The chain joins TRBV28 to TRBJ2-3; D is unclear. The germline V gene has CDR1 MDHEN and CDR2 SYDVKM. The V gene lost 3 bases and the J gene lost 3 bases, with 16 bases spanning the gap. The CDR3 sequence is 16 residues long. CDR3 bases: TGTGCCAGCAGTTTTAGTTCAGCGCAATCTACAGATACGCAGTATTTT. Its translation is CASSFSSAQSTDTQYF.

This chain connects TRBV19 to TRBJ2-7, with 12 bases that match TRBD2. V trimming: 2 bases; J trimming: 2 bases; junction bases outside the gene matches: 4. Germline V gives CDR1 LNHDA, CDR2 SQIVND (reference sequence). The length of the CDR3 is 16 residues. The CDR3 nucleotides read TGTGCCAGTAGTATACTAGCGGGGGGGCCCGCCTACGAGCAGTACTTC. Its translation: CASSILAGGPAYEQYF.

There are a few counts of this clone. Here the CDR3 DNA reads TGTGCCATCAGTGAAGGGACAGGGGGCGTCGGGGAGACCCAGTACTTC. Its translation: CAISEGTGGVGETQYF. The chain couples TRBV10-3 to TRBJ2-5; 12 bases agree with TRBD1. CDR1 is ENHRY and CDR2 is SYGVKD in the germline V gene. The CDR3 contains 16 residues. The V segment lost 3 bases and the J segment 5 bases; nucleotides outside the gene matches: 7.

The chain combines TRBV6-5 with TRBJ2-3; unclear D gene. CDR1 is MNHEY and CDR2 is SVGAGI in the germline V gene. The V end was cut by 8 bases, the J end by 3 bases, with 6 bases between. The CDR3 consists of 11 residues. CDR3 sequence (DNA): TGTGCCAGCCGTCAGACAGATACGCAGTATTTT. Its translation is CASRQTDTQYF.

The V and J genes are TRBV7-8 and TRBJ2-3, with 9 bases matching TRBD1. V lost 1 base to trimming and J lost 0 bases; unmatched junction nucleotides: 14. CDR3 length: 20 residues. CDR1 is SGHVS, CDR2 FQNEAQ, per germline. Written as DNA, the CDR3 is TGTGCCAGCAGCTTAGGTAGGGGCTCGGACAGGGGCCGTAGCACAGATACGCAGTATTTT. Translated: CASSLGRGSDRGRSTDTQYF.

This rearrangement joins TRBV30 to TRBJ2-3; 7 nucleotides agree with TRBD1. J gave up 3 bases and V 0 bases, and 9 bases lay outside the gene matches. The CDR3 contains 16 residues. Germline CDR1 is GTSNPN and CDR2 is SVGIG (reference sequence). CDR3 residues: CAWSVMGTADTDTQYF. CDR3 bases: TGTGCCTGGAGTGTAATGGGGACAGCCGATACAGATACGCAGTATTTT.

V gene TRBV3-1 (or the pseudogene TRBV3-2) combines with J gene TRBJ2-5; no clear D. The CDR3 covers 15 residues. Germline V gene data show CDR1 as LGHDT and CDR2 as YNNKEL (reference sequence). The ends were cut back, 2 bases at V and 4 bases at J, with 14 bases in the middle. CDR3 residues: CASSQTVRRRETQYF. The DNA for the CDR3 is TGTGCCAGCAGCCAAACCGTAAGGAGACGAGAGACCCAGTACTTC.

This chain connects TRBV19 to TRBJ2-1; 11 positions match TRBD2. V shed 2 bases, J shed 8 bases, and the junction held 2 bases outside the gene matches. The germline CDR1 and CDR2 sequences are LNHDA and SQIVND (reference sequence). This CDR3 region has 14 residues. CDR3 sequence: CASSILAGGDEQFF. CDR3 nucleotides: TGTGCCAGTAGTATACTAGCGGGAGGCGATGAGCAGTTCTTC.

The chain has TRBV7-9 and TRBJ1-2; D unclear. The CDR3 spans 13 residues. Per germline, CDR1 SEHNR and CDR2 FQNEAQ (reference sequence). V lost 5 bases and J lost 6, with 13 bases in between. In nucleotides, the CDR3 is TGTGCCAGCAGCGATAACAACCTGGATGGCTACACCTTC. This encodes CASSDNNLDGYTF.